Below are 30 T cell receptor beta chains sequenced from a single sample in a study of CD8 T cells in ankylosing spondylitis. A single record per CDR3 protein comes from TCRdb applying MiXCR to the 5' RACE reads. The table includes 150,000 to 200,000 distinct CDR3 sequences, roughly 18% detected once. The source material was blood, either unsorted or a sorted T cell fraction (not recorded which). The receptors shown here come from a male donor with ankylosing spondylitis or in good health (not recorded which).

CDR3 residues: CASSTGQGGYNEQFF. The CDR3 DNA follows: TGTGCCAGCAGCACGGGACAGGGGGGGTACAATGAGCAGTTCTTC. The chain combines TRBV9 with TRBJ2-1, with 11 bases that match TRBD1. Looked up from germline, CDR1 is SGDLS and CDR2 is YYNGEE. This CDR3 spans 15 amino acids. Trimming took 4 bases from V and 4 from J; bases not matched to a gene: 4.

This clonotype was seen a handful of times. V is TRBV9 and J is TRBJ2-1; a weak D match, TRBD1 (6 bases). Per germline, CDR1 SGDLS and CDR2 YYNGEE. With 3 bases removed from V and 3 bases from J, the gap between germline ends came to 13 bases. CDR3 length: 15 residues. CDR3 bases: TGTGCCAGCAGCGCGGGACAAGGAAGCTACAATGAGCAGTTCTTC. Translating it yields CASSAGQGSYNEQFF.

This clonotype was seen at least ten times. This chain joins TRBV3-1 and TRBJ1-3; no reliable D call. Germline V gene lookup returns CDR1 LGHDT and CDR2 YNNKEL (reference sequence). The V gene lost 3 bases and the J gene lost 2 bases, with 11 bases spanning the gap. CDR3 length: 15 residues. The CDR3 protein is CASSQFTGAGNTIYF. The CDR3 DNA sequence: TGTGCCAGCAGCCAGTTTACGGGAGCTGGAAACACCATATATTTT.

The chain uses TRBV7-2 and TRBJ1-3; TRBD1 is a possible D gene (5 bases). The V gene lost 3 bases and the J gene lost 0 bases, with 9 bases spanning the gap. This CDR3 contains 15 residues. Per germline, CDR1 SGHTA and CDR2 FQGNSA. The CDR3 bases are TGTGCCAGCAGCTTCCGGGGGACCTCTGGAAACACCATATATTTT. It codes for CASSFRGTSGNTIYF.

This clonotype was seen many times. The chain uses TRBV5-1 and TRBJ2-1; no reliable D call. CDR1 is SGHRS and CDR2 is YFSETQ in the germline V gene. This CDR3 region has 15 residues. The germline V and J ends were trimmed by 0 bases and 0 bases, with 7 bases remaining between them. The CDR3 bases are TGCGCCAGCAGCTTGGACGGGCCCTCCTACAATGAGCAGTTCTTC. The encoded protein is CASSLDGPSYNEQFF.

This clonotype was observed at least ten times. The gene calls are TRBV20-1 and TRBJ2-3; TRBD2 matches at 15 bases. CDR3 length: 14 residues. Germline V gene lookup returns CDR1 DFQATT and CDR2 SNEGSKA (reference sequence). The CDR3 DNA reads as TGCAGGGGACTAGCGGGAGGATTCACAGATACGCAGTATTTT. Translating it yields CRGLAGGFTDTQYF.

The V gene is TRBV2, the J gene TRBJ2-7, with TRBD1 matching 9 bases. Per the germline V gene, CDR1 is SNHLY and CDR2 is FYNNEI. The CDR3 is made up of 14 amino acids. V gave up 5 bases and J gave up 6 bases; unmatched junction bases: 8. The CDR3 region is CASSSGQGFTEQYF. The DNA for the CDR3 is TGTGCCAGCAGTTCGGGACAGGGATTTACCGAGCAGTACTTC.

There are a few counts of this clonotype. V gene TRBV2 combines with J gene TRBJ1-2, with D maybe TRBD1 (6 bases). Trimming stripped 6 bases from V and 8 bases from J, with 16 bases between. This CDR3 has 13 residues. Germline loops: CDR1 SNHLY, CDR2 FYNNEI. In nucleotides, the CDR3 is TGTGCCAGCAGCCCGTGGGGGGGGCGAGGCTACACCTTC. It specifies CASSPWGGRGYTF.

This chain joins TRBV11-2 and TRBJ2-5, with a possible D match to TRBD1 (5 bases). This CDR3 is 14 amino acids long. Looked up from germline, CDR1 is SGHAT and CDR2 is FQNNGV. V gave up 6 bases and J gave up 1 base, with 12 bases separating them. This CDR3 reads CASRIGASQETQYF. The CDR3 nucleotides are TGTGCCAGCAGAATAGGGGCTTCCCAAGAGACCCAGTACTTC.

This clonotype was detected a few times. The CDR3 loop is CASSLSNRLNTEAFF. CDR3 DNA: TGTGCCAGCAGTTTATCGAACAGATTGAACACTGAAGCTTTCTTT. The chain is built from TRBV27 and TRBJ1-1; D is undetermined. Germline-derived CDR1 and CDR2 are MNHEY and SMNVEV (reference sequence). The CDR3 covers 15 residues. V was clipped by 0 bases and J by 0 bases, with 8 bases between them.

This rearrangement joins TRBV3-1 to TRBJ1-1, with a tentative D call TRBD1 (6 bases). CDR3 length: 15 residues. Trimming removed 1 base from V and 6 bases from J, with 15 bases in between. The germline V gene encodes CDR1 LGHDT and CDR2 YNNKEL (reference sequence). CDR3 DNA sequence: TGTGCCAGCAGCCAAGGAGGGAGGGGGGGGGCTGAAGCTTTCTTT. Encoded protein: CASSQGGRGGAEAFF.

The chain combines TRBV29-1 with TRBJ2-2; D ambiguous. This CDR3 has 14 amino acids. Germline CDR1 is SQVTM and CDR2 is ANQGSEA. V gave up 3 bases and J gave up 5 bases, with 13 bases separating them. CDR3 region: CSVDRQPVTGELFF. CDR3 bases: TGCAGCGTTGATCGGCAGCCCGTGACCGGGGAGCTGTTTTTT.

This clonotype was detected a few times. The genes are TRBV29-1 and TRBJ2-5, with D perhaps matching TRBD1 (6 bases). From germline, CDR1 is SQVTM and CDR2 ANQGSEA. The CDR3 covers 14 residues. With 3 bases removed from V and 3 bases from J, the gap between germline ends came to 14 bases. The CDR3 sequence: CSVDESGDEETQYF. CDR3 nucleotide sequence: TGCAGCGTTGACGAGTCAGGGGACGAAGAGACCCAGTACTTC.

The chain recombines TRBV12-3 or TRBV12-4 with TRBJ2-1; 7 bases are a match to TRBD1. Unmatched junction bases numbered 11, after V lost 6 bases and J lost 6 bases. CDR3 length: 15 residues. As DNA, the CDR3 is TGTGCCAGCAGCCCTCAGGGGGAGTTGTCCAATGAGCAGTTCTTC. Translation gives CASSPQGELSNEQFF.

This clonotype has just a few counts. V gene TRBV20-1 combines with J gene TRBJ1-2, with a tentative D call TRBD1 (5 bases). The germline V and J ends were trimmed by 3 bases and 2 bases, with 13 bases remaining between them. The CDR3 is made up of 14 amino acids. CDR1 and CDR2 (germline): DFQATT, SNEGSKA (reference sequence). Here the CDR3 reads CSASIPPGNYGYTF. CDR3 coding DNA: TGCAGTGCTAGTATCCCCCCAGGGAACTATGGCTACACCTTC.

This clonotype was observed many times. This sequence joins TRBV12-3 or TRBV12-4 and TRBJ2-1; unclear D gene. Trimming pared 1 base from V and 9 bases from J, leaving 13 bases between. This CDR3 spans 14 amino acids. Here the CDR3 DNA reads TGTGCCAGCAGTTTAGGGGCTGCTTTAAGTGAGCAGTTCTTC. Protein sequence: CASSLGAALSEQFF.

This clonotype was counted ten times or more. The DNA of the CDR3 is TGCGCCAGCAGCTTCTCACAGGGTTTCTCCGAGCAGTACTTC. Protein product: CASSFSQGFSEQYF. The chain uses TRBV5-1 and TRBJ2-7, with D possibly matching TRBD1 (6 bases). Germline V gene data show CDR1 as SGHRS and CDR2 as YFSETQ. Trimming removed 2 bases from V and 6 bases from J, with 15 bases in between. This CDR3 has 14 residues.

This clonotype was seen many times. The genes are TRBV5-1 and TRBJ2-1; the D is unclear. Per the germline V gene, CDR1 is SGHRS and CDR2 is YFSETQ. The CDR3 sequence is 13 residues long. Trimming removed 4 bases at V and 6 bases at J, with 11 bases between. The CDR3: CASSNPTGNEQFF. DNA of the CDR3: TGCGCCAGCAGCAACCCGACTGGCAATGAGCAGTTCTTC.

The genes are TRBV7-9 and TRBJ1-1; D is undetermined. V was pared by 6 bases and J by 1 base, with 6 bases between. The CDR3 extends over 12 amino acids. Germline values: CDR1 SEHNR, CDR2 FQNEAQ (reference sequence). The CDR3 spells CASSRQNTEAFF. DNA for the CDR3: TGTGCCAGCAGTAGACAGAACACTGAAGCTTTCTTT. Filled out from reference TRBV7-9 and TRBJ1-1, the complete variable domain reads DTGVSQNPRHKITKRGQNVTFRCDPISEHNRLYWYRQTLGQGPEFLTYFQNEAQLEKSRLLSDRFSAERPKGSFSTLEIQRTEQGDSAMYLCASSRQNTEAFFGQGTRLTVV.

This clonotype has at least ten counts. The chain carries TRBV5-1 and TRBJ2-1, with 7 bases matching TRBD1. This CDR3 is 14 amino acids long. Per the germline V gene, CDR1 is SGHRS and CDR2 is YFSETQ. V gave up 4 bases and J gave up 4 bases; unmatched junction bases: 5. Written as DNA, the CDR3 is TGCGCCAGCAGCCTTCGGACAGGATACAATGAGCAGTTCTTC. Encoded protein: CASSLRTGYNEQFF.

The chain joins TRBV5-5 to TRBJ1-4, with 7 bases fitting TRBD1. V was pared by 0 bases and J by 8 bases, with 7 bases of the junction left unmatched. This CDR3 region has 15 residues. Germline V CDR1 and CDR2: SGHKS, YYEKEE (reference sequence). Written as DNA, the CDR3 is TGTGCCAGCAGCTTGGCAGGCAGGGGGAGAGAAAAACTGTTTTTT. It codes for CASSLAGRGREKLFF.

The CDR3 spells CASSLYRVPNTGELFF. DNA for the CDR3: TGTGCCAGCAGTTTATATCGGGTCCCGAACACCGGGGAGCTGTTTTTT. The gene calls are TRBV28 and TRBJ2-2, with D unresolved. Germline V lookup: CDR1 MDHEN, CDR2 SYDVKM. Between the trimmed V and J ends, which lost 1 base and 0 bases, there was a span of 9 bases. This CDR3 comprises 16 residues.

This chain connects TRBV6-5 to TRBJ1-3; 8 nucleotides align to TRBD1. Germline V gives CDR1 MNHEY, CDR2 SVGAGI. CDR3 size: 20 residues. The V gene end was trimmed by 8 bases and the J gene end by 0 bases; junction bases not matched to a gene: 21. For the CDR3, the DNA is TGTGCCAGCGGACATTGGACAGGGCCCATCGCGAACTTCTCTGGAAACACCATATATTTT. This translates into CASGHWTGPIANFSGNTIYF.

The sample holds a few counts of this clonotype. The V gene is TRBV3-1, the J gene TRBJ2-7; 7 bases map to TRBD2. Looked up from germline, CDR1 is LGHDT and CDR2 is YNNKEL (reference sequence). The CDR3 runs 15 residues. Trimming took 3 bases from V and 3 from J; bases not matched to a gene: 8. CDR3 amino acids: CASSQRSSGNYEQYF. Written as DNA, the CDR3 is TGTGCCAGCAGCCAGCGGTCTAGCGGAAACTACGAGCAGTACTTC.

This clonotype was seen more than once but under ten times. The rearrangement uses TRBV7-2 and TRBJ2-1; D is ambiguous. V lost 1 base and J lost 4, with 8 bases in between. There are 14 residues in the CDR3. Looked up from germline, CDR1 is SGHTA and CDR2 is FQGNSA. The CDR3 DNA follows: TGTGCCAGCAGCTTAGTTGGACGTTACAATGAGCAGTTCTTC. It yields the protein CASSLVGRYNEQFF.

This clonotype has ten or more counts. The genes are TRBV20-1 and TRBJ2-7; the D gene is possibly TRBD1 (5 bases). V shed 0 bases and J shed 1 base, with 13 bases lying between them. CDR3 size: 15 residues. Per the germline V gene, CDR1 is DFQATT and CDR2 is SNEGSKA (reference sequence). In DNA form, the CDR3 reads TGCAGTGCTAGAGATTGGAAGGGGTATTCCTACGAGCAGTACTTC. Protein: CSARDWKGYSYEQYF.

The chain carries TRBV12-3 or TRBV12-4 and TRBJ1-5; 7 bases match TRBD1. There are 16 residues in the CDR3. The trim removed 5 bases at V and 2 bases at J, leaving 9 bases unmatched. CDR3 loop: CASSPNGGGRNQPQHF. CDR3 coding DNA: TGTGCCAGCAGTCCCAACGGAGGGGGCCGCAATCAGCCCCAGCATTTT.

The rearrangement links TRBV6-1 to TRBJ2-2; D is ambiguous. The CDR3 totals 16 residues. From germline, CDR1 is MNHNS and CDR2 SASEGT. Trimming took off 3 bases at V and 5 bases at J, with 16 bases between the two ends. CDR3 loop: CASSEVGIVTTGELFF. The DNA of the CDR3 is TGTGCCAGCAGTGAGGTAGGGATTGTTACGACCGGGGAGCTGTTTTTT.

This clonotype was counted only a few times. The chain couples TRBV20-1 to TRBJ2-5; D gene uncertain. CDR3 size: 13 residues. Germline V lookup: CDR1 DFQATT, CDR2 SNEGSKA (reference sequence). Trimming removed 6 bases from V and 5 bases from J, with 16 bases in between. The DNA for the CDR3 is TGCAGTGCGCGCGAACCGGGTGCTGAGACCCAGTACTTC. This sequence encodes CSAREPGAETQYF.

This sequence joins TRBV7-9 and TRBJ2-7; 10 nucleotides match TRBD1. After removal of 5 bases from V and 5 bases from J, the junction contained 9 bases not matched to a gene. This CDR3 has 15 residues. Germline loops: CDR1 SEHNR, CDR2 FQNEAQ (reference sequence). CDR3 in amino acids: CASSPRRDRGNEQYF. The CDR3 DNA is TGTGCCAGCAGCCCCCGCCGGGACAGGGGTAACGAGCAGTACTTC.